This TCR gamma chain was documented in a study of intestinal T cells in coeliac disease. Genomic DNA came from ten roughly 4.9-µm formalin-fixed paraffin-embedded scrolls per case. The TRG library came from approximately 0.2 ug of biopsy DNA amplified with LymphoTrack primers. TCRdb re-called clones from the multiplex PCR reads using CATT. The sample consists of about 260 gamma-chain clones, about half of them appearing once. Input material: a duodenal biopsy. These receptors were taken from a human donor who served as a control with a normal duodenal biopsy, not a healthy volunteer.

The rearrangement links TRGV10 to TRGJ1 or TRGJ2. TRGV10 is recorded as an ORF, its role being uncertain. J gave up 3 bases and V 8 bases, and 17 bases lay outside the gene matches. CDR3 length: 16 residues. The CDR3 DNA follows: TGTGCTGCGTGGGATTTTATGGTCGTAAGTTATTATAAGAAACTCTTT. Translated, it gives CAAWDFMVVSYYKKLF.